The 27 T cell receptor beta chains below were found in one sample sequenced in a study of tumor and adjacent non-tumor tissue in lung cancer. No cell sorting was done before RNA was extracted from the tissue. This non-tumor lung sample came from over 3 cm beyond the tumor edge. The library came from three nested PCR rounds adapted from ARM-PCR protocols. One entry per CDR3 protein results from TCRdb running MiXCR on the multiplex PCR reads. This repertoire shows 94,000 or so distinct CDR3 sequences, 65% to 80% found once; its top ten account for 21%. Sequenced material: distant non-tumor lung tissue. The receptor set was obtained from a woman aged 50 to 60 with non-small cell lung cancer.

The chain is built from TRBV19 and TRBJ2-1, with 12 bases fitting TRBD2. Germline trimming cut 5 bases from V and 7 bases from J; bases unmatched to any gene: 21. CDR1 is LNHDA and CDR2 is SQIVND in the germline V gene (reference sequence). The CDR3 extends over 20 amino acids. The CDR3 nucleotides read TGTGCCAGTAGTGTTTCCCGATCCTTGACTAGCGGGAGAATTATGAATGAGCAGTTCTTC. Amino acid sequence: CASSVSRSLTSGRIMNEQFF.

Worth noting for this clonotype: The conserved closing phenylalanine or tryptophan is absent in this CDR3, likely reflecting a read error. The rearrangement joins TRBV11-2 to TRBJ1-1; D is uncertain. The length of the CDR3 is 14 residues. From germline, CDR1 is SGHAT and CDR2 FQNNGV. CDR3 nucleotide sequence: TGTACCAGCAACTTGCCAATGCTGGGAACTGAAGCTTTCTCT. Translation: CTSNLPMLGTEAFS.

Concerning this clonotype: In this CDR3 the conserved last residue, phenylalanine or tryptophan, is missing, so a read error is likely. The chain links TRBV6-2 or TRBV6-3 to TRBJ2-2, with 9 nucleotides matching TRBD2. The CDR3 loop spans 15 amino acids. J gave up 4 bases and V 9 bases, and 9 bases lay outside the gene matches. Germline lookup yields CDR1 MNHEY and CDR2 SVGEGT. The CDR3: CASRPGLAVTGELFL. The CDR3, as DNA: TGTGCCAGTAGACCGGGACTAGCAGTCACCGGGGAGCTGTTTCTT.

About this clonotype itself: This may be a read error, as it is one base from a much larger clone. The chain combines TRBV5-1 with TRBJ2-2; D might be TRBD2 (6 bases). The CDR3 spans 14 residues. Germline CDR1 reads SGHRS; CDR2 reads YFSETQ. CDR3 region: CVSSLRETTGELFF. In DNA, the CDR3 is TGCGTCAGCAGCTTGCGGGAAACCACCGGGGAGCTGTTTTTT. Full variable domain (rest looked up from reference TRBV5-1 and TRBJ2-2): KAGVTQTPRYLIKTRGQQVTLSCSPISGHRSVSWYQQTPGQGLQFLFEYFSETQRNKGNFPGRFSGRQFSNSRSEMNVSTLELGDSALYLCVSSLRETTGELFFGEGSRLTVL.

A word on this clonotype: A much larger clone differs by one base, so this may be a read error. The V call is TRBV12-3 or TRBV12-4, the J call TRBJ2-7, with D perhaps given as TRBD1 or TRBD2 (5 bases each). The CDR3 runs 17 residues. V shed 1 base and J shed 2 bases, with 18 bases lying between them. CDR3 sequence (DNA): TGTGCCAGCAGTTTAGGATGGGGGTCCCGTCGTCCCTACGAGCAGTACTTC. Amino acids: CASSLGWGSRRPYEQYF.

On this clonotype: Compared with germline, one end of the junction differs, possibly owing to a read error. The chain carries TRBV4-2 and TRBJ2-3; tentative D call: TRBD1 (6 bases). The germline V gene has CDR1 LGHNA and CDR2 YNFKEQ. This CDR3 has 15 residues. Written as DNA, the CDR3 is TGTACCAGCAGCCAAGAGACAGGCAACAGGGATACGCAGTATTTC. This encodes CTSSQETGNRDTQYF.

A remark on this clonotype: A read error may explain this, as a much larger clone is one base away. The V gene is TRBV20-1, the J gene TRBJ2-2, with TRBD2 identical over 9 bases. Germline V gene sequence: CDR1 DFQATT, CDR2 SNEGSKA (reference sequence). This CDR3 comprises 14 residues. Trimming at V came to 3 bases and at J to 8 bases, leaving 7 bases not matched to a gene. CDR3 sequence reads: CSASNAGGKGELFF. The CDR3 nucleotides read TGCAGTGCTAGTAACGCGGGAGGGAAGGGGGAGCTGTTTTTT.

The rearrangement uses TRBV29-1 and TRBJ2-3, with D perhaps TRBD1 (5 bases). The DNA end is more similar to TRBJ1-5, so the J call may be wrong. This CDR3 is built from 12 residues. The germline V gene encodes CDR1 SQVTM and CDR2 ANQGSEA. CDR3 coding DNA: TGCAGCGTTGTTTTGACAGCATATACACAGCATTTT. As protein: CSVVLTAYTQHF.

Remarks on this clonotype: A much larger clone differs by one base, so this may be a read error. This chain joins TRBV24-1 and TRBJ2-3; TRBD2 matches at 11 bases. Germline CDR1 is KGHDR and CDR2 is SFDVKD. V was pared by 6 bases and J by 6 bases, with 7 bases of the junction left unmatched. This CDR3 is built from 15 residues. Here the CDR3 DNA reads TGTGCCACCAGTACTAGCGGGAGTTATATGGATACGCAGTATTTT. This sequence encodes CATSTSGSYMDTQYF.

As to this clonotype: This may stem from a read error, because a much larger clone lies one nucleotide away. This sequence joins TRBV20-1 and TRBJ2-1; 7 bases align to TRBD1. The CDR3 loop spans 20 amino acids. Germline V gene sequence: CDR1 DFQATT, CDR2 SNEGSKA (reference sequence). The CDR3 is CSVRDRLGGEGATTYNEQFF. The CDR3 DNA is TGCAGTGTTAGAGATCGCCTAGGGGGCGAAGGGGCCACGACCTACAATGAGCAGTTCTTC.

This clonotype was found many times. The chain's CDR3 is CASSQDRSGEQYF. The DNA of the CDR3 is TGCGCCAGCAGCCAAGATAGGTCGGGCGAGCAGTACTTC. V and J are TRBV4-1 and TRBJ2-7; D is uncertain. Germline CDR1 and CDR2: MGHRA and YSYEKL. The CDR3 is 13 residues long. Between the trimmed V and J ends, which lost 0 bases and 6 bases, there was a span of 9 bases.

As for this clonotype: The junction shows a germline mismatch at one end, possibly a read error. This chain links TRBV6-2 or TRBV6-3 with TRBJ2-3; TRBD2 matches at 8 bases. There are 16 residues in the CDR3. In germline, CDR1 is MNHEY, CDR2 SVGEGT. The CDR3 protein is CASTILAGPSTDTHYF. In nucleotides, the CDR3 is TGTGCCAGCACCATATTAGCGGGGCCTAGCACAGATACGCACTATTTT.

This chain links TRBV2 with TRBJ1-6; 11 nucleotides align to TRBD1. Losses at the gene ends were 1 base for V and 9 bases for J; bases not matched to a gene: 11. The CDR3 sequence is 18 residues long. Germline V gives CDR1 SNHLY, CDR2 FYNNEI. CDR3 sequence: CASSEGVLLGTGGSPLHF. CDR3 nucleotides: TGTGCCAGCAGTGAAGGAGTATTACTCGGGACAGGGGGTTCACCCCTCCACTTT.

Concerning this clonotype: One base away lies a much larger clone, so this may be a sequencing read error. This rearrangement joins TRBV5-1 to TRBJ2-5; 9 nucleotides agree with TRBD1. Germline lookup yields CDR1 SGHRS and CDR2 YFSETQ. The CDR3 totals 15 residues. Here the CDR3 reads CANSSTGGQGETQYF. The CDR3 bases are TGCGCCAACAGCTCAACAGGGGGCCAAGGAGAGACCCAGTACTTC. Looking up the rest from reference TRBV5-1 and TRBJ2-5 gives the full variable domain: KAGVTQTPRYLIKTRGQQVTLSCSPISGHRSVSWYQQTPGQGLQFLFEYFSETQRNKGNFPGRFSGRQFSNSRSEMNVSTLELGDSALYLCANSSTGGQGETQYFGPGTRLLVL.

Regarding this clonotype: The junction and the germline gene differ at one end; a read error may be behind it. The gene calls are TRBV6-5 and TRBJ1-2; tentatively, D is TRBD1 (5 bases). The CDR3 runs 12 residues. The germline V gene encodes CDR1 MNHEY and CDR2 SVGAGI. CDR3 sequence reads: CASISWGYSYTF. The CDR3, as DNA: TGTGCCAGCATTTCATGGGGCTATAGCTACACCTTT.

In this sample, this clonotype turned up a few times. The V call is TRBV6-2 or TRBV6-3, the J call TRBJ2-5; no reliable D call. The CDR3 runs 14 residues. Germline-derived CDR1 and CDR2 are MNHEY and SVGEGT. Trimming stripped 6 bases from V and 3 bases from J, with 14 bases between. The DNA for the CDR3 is TGTGCCAGCAGAGAGCCCGGAGAGGAAGAGACCCAGTACTTC. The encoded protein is CASREPGEEETQYF.

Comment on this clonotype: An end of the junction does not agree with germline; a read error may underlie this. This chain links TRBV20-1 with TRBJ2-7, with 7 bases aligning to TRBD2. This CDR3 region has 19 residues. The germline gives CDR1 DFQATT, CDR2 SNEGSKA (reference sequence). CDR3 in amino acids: CSTRDLTPSETAGTYEQYF. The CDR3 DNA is TGCAGTACTAGAGATCTCACCCCTAGTGAGACAGCGGGAACCTACGAGCAGTACTTC.

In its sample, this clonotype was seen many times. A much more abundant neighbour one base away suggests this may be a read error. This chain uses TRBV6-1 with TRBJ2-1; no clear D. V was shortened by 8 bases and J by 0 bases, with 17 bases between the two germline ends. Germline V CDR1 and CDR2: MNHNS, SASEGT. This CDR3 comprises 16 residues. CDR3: CASRSLVQSSYNEQFF. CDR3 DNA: TGTGCCAGCCGGTCGCTAGTACAGAGCTCCTACAATGAGCAGTTCTTC.

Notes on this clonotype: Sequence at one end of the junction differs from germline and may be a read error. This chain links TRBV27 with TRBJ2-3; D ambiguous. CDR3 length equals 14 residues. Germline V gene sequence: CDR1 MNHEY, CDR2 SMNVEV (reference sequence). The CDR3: CASSSSFSTDMQYF. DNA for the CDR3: TGTGCCAGCAGTAGCAGTTTTAGCACAGATATGCAGTATTTT.

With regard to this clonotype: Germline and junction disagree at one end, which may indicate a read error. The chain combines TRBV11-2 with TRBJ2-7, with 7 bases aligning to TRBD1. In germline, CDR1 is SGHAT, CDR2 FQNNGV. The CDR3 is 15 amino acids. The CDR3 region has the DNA TGTGCCAGCAGCACTGAGACAGGGCGCACCTACGTGCAGTACTTC. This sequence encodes CASSTETGRTYVQYF.

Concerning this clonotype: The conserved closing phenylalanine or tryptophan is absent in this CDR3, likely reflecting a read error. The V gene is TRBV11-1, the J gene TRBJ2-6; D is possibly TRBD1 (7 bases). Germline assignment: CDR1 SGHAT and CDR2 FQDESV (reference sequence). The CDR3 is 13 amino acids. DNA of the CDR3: TGTGCCAATTCCACAGGGGAGGCCAACGCCCTGACTATC. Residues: CANSTGEANALTI.

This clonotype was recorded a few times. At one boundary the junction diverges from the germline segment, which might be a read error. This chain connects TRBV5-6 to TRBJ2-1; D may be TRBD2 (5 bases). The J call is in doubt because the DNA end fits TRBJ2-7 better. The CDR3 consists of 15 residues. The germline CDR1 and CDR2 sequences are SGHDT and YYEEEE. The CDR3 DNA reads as TGCGCCAGCAGCTTATTGCAGGACTCTTACAATGAGCAGTACTTC. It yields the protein CASSLLQDSYNEQYF.

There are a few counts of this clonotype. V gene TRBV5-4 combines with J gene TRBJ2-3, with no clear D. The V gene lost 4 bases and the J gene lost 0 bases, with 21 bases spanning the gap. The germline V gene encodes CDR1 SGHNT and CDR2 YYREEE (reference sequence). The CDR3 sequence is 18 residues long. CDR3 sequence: CASSHLRGILQSTDTQYF. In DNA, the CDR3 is TGTGCCAGCAGCCATCTACGAGGAATACTTCAGAGCACAGATACGCAGTATTTT.

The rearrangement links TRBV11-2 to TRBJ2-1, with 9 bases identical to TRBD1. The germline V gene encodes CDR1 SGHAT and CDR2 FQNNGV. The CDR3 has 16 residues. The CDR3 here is CTSSLESGQGFTEQFF. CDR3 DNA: TGTACTAGCAGCTTGGAATCGGGACAGGGATTCACTGAGCAGTTCTTC.

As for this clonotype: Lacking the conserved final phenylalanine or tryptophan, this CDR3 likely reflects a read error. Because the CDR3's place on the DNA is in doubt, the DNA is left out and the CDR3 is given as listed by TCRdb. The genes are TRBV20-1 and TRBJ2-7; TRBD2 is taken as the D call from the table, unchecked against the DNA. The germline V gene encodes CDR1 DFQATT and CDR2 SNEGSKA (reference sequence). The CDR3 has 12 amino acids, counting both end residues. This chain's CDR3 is CSARDVRGERYL.

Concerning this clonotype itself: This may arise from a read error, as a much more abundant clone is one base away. CDR3 protein: CSASPSGSYEQCF. Here the CDR3 DNA reads TGCAGTGCTAGTCCTAGCGGGAGCTACGAGCAGTGCTTC. The chain has TRBV20-1 and TRBJ2-7, with 10 bases that match TRBD2. The CDR3 covers 13 residues. Germline CDR1 reads DFQATT; CDR2 reads SNEGSKA (reference sequence).

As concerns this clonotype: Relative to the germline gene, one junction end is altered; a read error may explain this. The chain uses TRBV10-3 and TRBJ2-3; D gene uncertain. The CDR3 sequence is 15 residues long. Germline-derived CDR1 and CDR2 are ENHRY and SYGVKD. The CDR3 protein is CAISESPPSTDTQYF. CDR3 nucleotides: TGTGCCATCAGCGAGTCGCCTCCCAGCACAGATACGCAGTATTTT.